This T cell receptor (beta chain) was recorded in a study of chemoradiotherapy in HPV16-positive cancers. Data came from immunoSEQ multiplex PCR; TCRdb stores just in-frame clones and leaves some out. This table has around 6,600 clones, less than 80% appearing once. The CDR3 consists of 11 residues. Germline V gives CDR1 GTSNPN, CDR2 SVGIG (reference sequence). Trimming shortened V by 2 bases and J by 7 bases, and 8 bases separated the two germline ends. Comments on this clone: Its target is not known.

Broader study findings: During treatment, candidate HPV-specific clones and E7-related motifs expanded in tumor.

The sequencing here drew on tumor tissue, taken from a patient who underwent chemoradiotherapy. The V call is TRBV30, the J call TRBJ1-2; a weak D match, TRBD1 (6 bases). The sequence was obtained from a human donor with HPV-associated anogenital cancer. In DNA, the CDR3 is TGTGCCTGGAGTCAGGGGAGTGGCTACACCTTC. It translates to CAWSQGSGYTF.